This T cell receptor (beta chain) was obtained from a study of T cells after yellow fever vaccination. This clonotype came up many times. Trimming took off 5 bases at V and 5 bases at J, with 23 bases between the two ends. From germline, CDR1 is LNHNV and CDR2 YYDKDF (reference sequence). The CDR3 is 17 amino acids. TCRdb reprocessed the 5' RACE reads via MiXCR and lists one record per CDR3 protein. Among some 110,000 distinct CDR3 sequences listed, more than 7.5% were seen once. The clonotype was recovered from a man aged 30 to 39 who received the YFV17D yellow fever vaccine. The chain recombines TRBV15 with TRBJ2-3, with D perhaps matching TRBD2 (6 bases). Sample: CD8+ T cells sorted from PBMCs, taken 45 days after the yellow fever booster vaccination. CDR3 amino acids: CATSPGEERILGDTQYF. CDR3 nucleotide sequence: TGTGCCACCAGCCCCGGGGAGGAGCGGATCCTTGGAGATACGCAGTATTTT.